This entry lists 15 T cell receptor beta chains sequenced from one sample in a study of blood T cell repertoires in COVID-19. Measured with immunoSEQ multiplex PCR; TCRdb has only the in-frame clones, and not every one. The sample holds more than 45,000 clones, approximately 84% seen once. Material: peripheral blood. Receptor source: a man in his sixties or seventies with acute or convalescent COVID-19.

This clone appeared a few times. The chain is built from TRBV6-1 and TRBJ2-7, with TRBD2 as a possible D gene (7 bases). The germline CDR1 and CDR2 sequences are MNHNS and SASEGT. Trimming pared 2 bases from V and 0 bases from J, leaving 14 bases between. The CDR3 extends over 16 amino acids. As DNA, the CDR3 is TGTGCCAGCAGTGAACCCCAGGGGAGGGTCTCCTACGAGCAGTACTTC. Its protein is CASSEPQGRVSYEQYF.

The chain joins TRBV7-2 to TRBJ1-2, with 7 bases fitting TRBD1. J lost 1 base, V lost 1 base, and 3 bases had no gene match. This CDR3 is built from 15 residues. CDR1 and CDR2 (germline): SGHTA, FQGNSA. The CDR3 loop is CASSLGQGGNYGYTF. The CDR3 DNA is TGTGCCAGCAGCTTAGGGCAGGGGGGTAACTATGGCTACACCTTC. The variable domain in full, completed from reference TRBV7-2 and TRBJ1-2, reads GAGVSQSPSNKVTEKGKDVELRCDPISGHTALYWYRQSLGQGLEFLIYFQGNSAPDKSGLPSDRFSAERTGGSVSTLTIQRTQQEDSAVYLCASSLGQGGNYGYTFGSGTRLTVV.

The chain combines TRBV10-2 with TRBJ1-1; 12 bases line up with TRBD1. Per germline, CDR1 WSHSY and CDR2 SAAADI. The junction had 12 bases not matched to a gene; V was cut back by 5 bases and J by 5 bases. This CDR3 is built from 17 residues. The CDR3 nucleotides are TGCGCCAGCAGTCTTGGGGGACAGGGGGCGCGGGGGACTGAAGCTTTCTTT. It specifies CASSLGGQGARGTEAFF.

This chain links TRBV6-6 with TRBJ1-1, with 9 bases lining up with TRBD1. V shed 5 bases and J 1 base; nucleotides not matched to a gene: 2. CDR3 length: 14 residues. Germline CDR1 reads MNHNY; CDR2 reads SVGAGI (reference sequence). DNA of the CDR3: TGTGCCAGCAGTACACAGGGGGCGAACACTGAAGCTTTCTTT. Its translation is CASSTQGANTEAFF.

The chain is built from TRBV19 and TRBJ1-5; 7 bases are shared with TRBD1. This CDR3 has 13 amino acids. With V trimmed by 4 bases and J by 6 bases, 3 bases remained unmatched. In germline, CDR1 is LNHDA, CDR2 SQIVND (reference sequence). CDR3 residues: CASSNRGGQPQHF. In DNA form, the CDR3 reads TGTGCCAGTAGTAACAGGGGAGGTCAGCCCCAGCATTTT.

This sequence joins TRBV6-6 and TRBJ1-1; maybe TRBD1 (6 bases). This CDR3 contains 13 residues. CDR1 and CDR2 (germline): MNHNY, SVGAGI (reference sequence). The V end was cut by 2 bases, the J end by 4 bases, with 8 bases between. The DNA for the CDR3 is TGTGCCAGCAGTTACCGCAGGGGCACTGAAGCTTTCTTT. It yields the protein CASSYRRGTEAFF.

V gene TRBV6-2 or TRBV6-3 combines with J gene TRBJ1-5; D perhaps matches TRBD1 (6 bases). Trimming stripped 2 bases from V and 3 bases from J, with 11 bases between. The CDR3 contains 15 residues. Germline V gene data show CDR1 as MNHEY and CDR2 as SVGEGT. CDR3: CASSYVRGPNQPQHF. The CDR3 DNA reads as TGTGCCAGCAGTTACGTCAGGGGCCCCAATCAGCCCCAGCATTTT.

The chain couples TRBV5-3 to TRBJ2-1, with TRBD1 matching over 12 bases. TRBV5-3 is an ORF for which the function is uncertain. V was clipped by 4 bases and J by 9 bases; unmatched bases: 8. The CDR3 contains 15 residues. The chain's CDR3 is CARSLRDRGLCEQFF. CDR3 DNA: TGTGCCAGAAGCCTCCGGGACAGGGGGCTCTGTGAGCAGTTCTTC.

The CDR3 DNA reads TGTGCCAGCAGTCCGGGACAGGGGCCGAGCAATCAGCCCCAGCATTTT. Translation gives CASSPGQGPSNQPQHF. J is TRBJ1-5 and V is TRBV2; TRBD1 agrees at 10 bases. Looked up from germline, CDR1 is SNHLY and CDR2 is FYNNEI. V was pared by 5 bases and J by 1 base, with 5 bases of the junction left unmatched. The CDR3 spans 16 residues.

This clone was seen a few times. The gene calls are TRBV4-3 and TRBJ1-4; D is uncertain. The V end lost 5 bases, the J end lost 0 bases, and 10 bases lay between the germline ends. Looked up from germline, CDR1 is LGHNA and CDR2 is YSLEER. CDR3 length: 15 amino acids. CDR3 DNA: TGCGCCAGCAGCTTGACACGATCAACTAATGAAAAACTGTTTTTT. Its protein product is CASSLTRSTNEKLFF.

The chain carries TRBV4-1 and TRBJ2-3, with 10 bases that match TRBD2. This CDR3 contains 19 residues. Unmatched junction bases numbered 19, after V lost 4 bases and J lost 6 bases. Germline lookup yields CDR1 MGHRA and CDR2 YSYEKL. The CDR3 region is CASSLKQSSGGWDWDTQYF. The CDR3 DNA sequence: TGCGCCAGCAGCCTGAAACAGTCTAGCGGGGGTTGGGATTGGGATACGCAGTATTTT.

This CDR3 is CASSQDRQGLAGSETQYF. The CDR3 nucleotides read TGCGCCAGCAGCCAAGATAGGCAAGGACTAGCGGGAAGCGAGACCCAGTACTTC. The chain is built from TRBV4-1 and TRBJ2-5, with TRBD2 matching over 12 bases. After removal of 0 bases from V and 5 bases from J, the junction contained 10 bases not matched to a gene. Germline V gene lookup returns CDR1 MGHRA and CDR2 YSYEKL. This CDR3 spans 18 amino acids.

The chain joins TRBV6-5 to TRBJ2-7; 9 bases align to TRBD1. With 6 bases clipped from V and 1 base from J, the junction kept 7 bases outside the gene matches. CDR3 length: 15 residues. Germline CDR1 and CDR2: MNHEY and SVGAGI. The CDR3 sequence is CASSSTGTGSYEQYF. In DNA, the CDR3 is TGTGCCAGCAGCTCAACCGGGACAGGGTCCTACGAGCAGTACTTC.

This rearrangement joins TRBV5-4 to TRBJ2-1, with D possibly being TRBD2 (6 bases). The V gene lost 3 bases and the J gene lost 9 bases, with 19 bases spanning the gap. The CDR3 is 15 residues long. Germline V gives CDR1 SGHNT, CDR2 YYREEE (reference sequence). In DNA form, the CDR3 reads TGTGCCAGCAGCTCCGGACGGGAGAGGTCAGGTGAGCAGTTCTTC. It encodes CASSSGRERSGEQFF. Variable domain in full (rest from reference TRBV5-4 and TRBJ2-1): ETGVTQSPTHLIKTRGQQVTLRCSSQSGHNTVSWYQQALGQGPQFIFQYYREEENGRGNFPPRFSGLQFPNYSSELNVNALELDDSALYLCASSSGRERSGEQFFGPGTRLTVL.

This sequence joins TRBV9 and TRBJ2-6; TRBD2 is a possible D gene (6 bases). The CDR3 loop spans 18 amino acids. Germline V gives CDR1 SGDLS, CDR2 YYNGEE. The V end was cut by 2 bases, the J end by 2 bases, with 17 bases between. The CDR3 nucleotides are TGTGCCAGCAGCGTCCGGGGCGGGATAATCGCTGGGGCCAACGTCCTGACTTTC. Its translation is CASSVRGGIIAGANVLTF.